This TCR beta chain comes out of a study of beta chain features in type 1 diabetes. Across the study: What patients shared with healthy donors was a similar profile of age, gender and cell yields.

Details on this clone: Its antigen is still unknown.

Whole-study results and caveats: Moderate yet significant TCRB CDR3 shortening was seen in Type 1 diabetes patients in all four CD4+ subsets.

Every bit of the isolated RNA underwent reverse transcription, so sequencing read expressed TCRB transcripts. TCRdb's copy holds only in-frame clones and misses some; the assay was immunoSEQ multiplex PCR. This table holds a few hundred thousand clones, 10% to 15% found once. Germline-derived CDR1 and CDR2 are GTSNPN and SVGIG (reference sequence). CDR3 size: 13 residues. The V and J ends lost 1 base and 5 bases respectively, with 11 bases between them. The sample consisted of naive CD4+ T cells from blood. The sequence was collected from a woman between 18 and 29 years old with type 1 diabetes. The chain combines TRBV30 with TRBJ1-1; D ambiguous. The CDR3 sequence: CAWSAHEVTEAFF. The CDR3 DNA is TGTGCCTGGAGTGCCCACGAGGTTACTGAAGCTTTCTTT.